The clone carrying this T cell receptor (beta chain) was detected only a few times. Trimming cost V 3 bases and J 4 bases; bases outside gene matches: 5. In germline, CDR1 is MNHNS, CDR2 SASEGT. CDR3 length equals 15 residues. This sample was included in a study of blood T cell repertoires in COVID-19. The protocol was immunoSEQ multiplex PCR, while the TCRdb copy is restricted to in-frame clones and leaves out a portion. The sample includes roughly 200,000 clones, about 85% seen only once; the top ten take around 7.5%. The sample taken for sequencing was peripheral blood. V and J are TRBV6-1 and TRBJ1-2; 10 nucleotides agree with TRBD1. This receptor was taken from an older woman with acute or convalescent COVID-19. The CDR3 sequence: CASSEGQGQSYGYTF. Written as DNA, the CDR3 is TGTGCCAGCAGTGAGGGACAGGGGCAATCCTATGGCTACACCTTC.